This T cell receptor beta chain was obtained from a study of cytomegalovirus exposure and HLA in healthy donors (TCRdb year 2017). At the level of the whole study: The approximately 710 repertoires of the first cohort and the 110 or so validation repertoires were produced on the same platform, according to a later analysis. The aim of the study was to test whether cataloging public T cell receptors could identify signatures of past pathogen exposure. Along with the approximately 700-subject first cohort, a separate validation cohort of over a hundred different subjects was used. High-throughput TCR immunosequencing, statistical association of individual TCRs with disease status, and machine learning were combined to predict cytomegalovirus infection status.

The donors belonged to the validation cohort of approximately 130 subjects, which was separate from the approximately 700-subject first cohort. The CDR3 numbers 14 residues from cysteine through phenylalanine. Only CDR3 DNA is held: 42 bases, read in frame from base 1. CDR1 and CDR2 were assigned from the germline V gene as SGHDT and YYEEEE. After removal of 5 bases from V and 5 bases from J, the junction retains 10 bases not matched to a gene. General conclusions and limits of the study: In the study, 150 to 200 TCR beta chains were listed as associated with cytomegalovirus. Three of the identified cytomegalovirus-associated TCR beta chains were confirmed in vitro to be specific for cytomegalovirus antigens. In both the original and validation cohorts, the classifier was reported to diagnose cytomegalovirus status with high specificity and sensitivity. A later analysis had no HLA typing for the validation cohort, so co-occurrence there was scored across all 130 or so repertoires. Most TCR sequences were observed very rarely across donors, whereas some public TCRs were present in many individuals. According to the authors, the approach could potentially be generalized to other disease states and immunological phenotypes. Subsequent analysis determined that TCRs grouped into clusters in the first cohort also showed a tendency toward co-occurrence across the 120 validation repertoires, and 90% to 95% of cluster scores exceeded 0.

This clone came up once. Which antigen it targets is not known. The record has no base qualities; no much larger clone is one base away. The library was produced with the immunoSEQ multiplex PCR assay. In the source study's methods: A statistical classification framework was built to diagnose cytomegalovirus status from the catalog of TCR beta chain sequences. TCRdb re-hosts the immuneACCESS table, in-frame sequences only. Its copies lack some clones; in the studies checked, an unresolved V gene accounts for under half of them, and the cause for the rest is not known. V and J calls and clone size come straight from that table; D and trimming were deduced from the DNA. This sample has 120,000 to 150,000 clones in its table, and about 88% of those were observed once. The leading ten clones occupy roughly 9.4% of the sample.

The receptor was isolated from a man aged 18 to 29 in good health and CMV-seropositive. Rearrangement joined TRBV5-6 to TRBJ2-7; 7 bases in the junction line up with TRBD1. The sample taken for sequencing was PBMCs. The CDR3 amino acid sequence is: CASSFRGIRDEQYF. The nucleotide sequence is TGTGCCAGCAGTTTCAGGGGGATTAGGGACGAGCAGTACTTC.